This T cell receptor (beta chain) was captured in a study of cytomegalovirus exposure and HLA in healthy donors. Study context: Earlier, 150 million to 200 million T cells were analyzed, and more than 100 million unique TCR beta sequences were found among them. Genotyping of more than 300 donors showed that about 79% belonged to the Caucasian-associated ancestry cluster.

Germline V gene lookup returns CDR1 SNHLY and CDR2 FYNNEI. This CDR3 is 14 amino acids long. V shed 7 bases and J 6 bases; nucleotides not matched to a gene: 12. General study points: Among TCR beta chains, those listed as cytomegalovirus-associated numbered over 150. Presence/absence analyses assumed roughly uniform sequencing depth across donors.

About this clone itself: Its specificity is not known.

13 Jbeta primers and 60 Vbeta primers were used for the PCR. Produced via immunoSEQ multiplex PCR; TCRdb's table is partial and in-frame only. In the table there are about 78,000 clones, over 70% of which are singletons. This sequence joins TRBV2 and TRBJ2-7, with TRBD1 matching 7 bases. The sequencing sample was made of PBMCs. This receptor was obtained from a man aged 45 to 65 in good health and CMV-seropositive. The DNA of the CDR3 is TGTGCCAGCACCCTACAGGGGTCCCTGGGCGAGCAGTACTTC. It encodes CASTLQGSLGEQYF.